A selection of T cell receptor beta chains follows, all from one sample in a study of PD-1 blockade in classical Hodgkin lymphoma. TCRdb's copy holds only in-frame clones and misses some; the assay was immunoSEQ multiplex PCR. This sample has about 9,300 clones; about nine tenths occur once, and the top ten carry about 8.1%. Sequencing used CD8+ T cells from blood. The receptors were sampled from a human donor with classical Hodgkin lymphoma. CDR3s include the opening cysteine and the closing phenylalanine or tryptophan. Fields, in order: J gene, V gene, clone size, D gene, CDR3 DNA, CDR3 protein. A D gene is named only where the DNA matches it firmly. Size values are once, few and many counts, or a class for expanded clones, and some rows have none.

TRBJ2-7 | TRBV2 | - | - | TGTGCCAGCAGTCTCACAACTTTAATCGGGACACCTAGTAGGGGCGAGCAGTACTTC | CASSLTTLIGTPSRGEQYF
TRBJ2-3 | TRBV25-1 | - | - | TGTGCCAGCAGCCCCTTGAGCACAGATACGCAGTATTTT | CASSPLSTDTQYF
TRBJ2-3 | TRBV4-3 | - | TRBD1 | TGCGCCAGCAGCCGGATCTGGGAAGGGACAGGGGTCACAGATACGCAGTATTTT | CASSRIWEGTGVTDTQYF
TRBJ2-7 | TRBV7-6 | - | TRBD2 | TGTGCCAGCAGCCCTAGGGAGGGGGAGCAGTACTTC | CASSPREGEQYF
TRBJ1-4 | TRBV4-1 | - | TRBD1 | TGCGCCAGCAGCCTCCGACAGGGGGAACGGACTAATGAAAAACTGTTTTTT | CASSLRQGERTNEKLFF
TRBJ1-2 | TRBV27 | few | TRBD1 | TGTGCCAGCAGTTCGTCCGGGACAGGGCATGGCTACACCTTC | CASSSSGTGHGYTF
TRBJ1-3 | TRBV5-4 | - | TRBD1 | TGTGCCAGCAGCTCACCCACAGGGGCATCTGGAAACACCATATATTTT | CASSSPTGASGNTIYF
TRBJ2-2 | TRBV5-8 | - | - | TGTGCCAGCAGCCCGAGTAGTTGGGGCACCGGGGAGCTGTTTTTT | CASSPSSWGTGELFF
TRBJ1-2 | TRBV28 | - | TRBD1 | TGTGCCAGCAGTACCGGGACAGCTTACAATTACACCTTC | CASSTGTAYNYTF
TRBJ1-4 | TRBV11-2 | - | - | TGTGCCAGCAGCTTAGGCAGGACCTCAACTAATGAAAAACTGTTTTTT | CASSLGRTSTNEKLFF
TRBJ2-5 | TRBV11-2 | - | - | TGTGCCAGCAGCTTATGGCGGCAAGAGACCCAGTACTTC | CASSLWRQETQYF
TRBJ2-7 | TRBV27 | - | - | TGTGCCAGCAGTTTATGGGCGGGCTCCTACGAGCAGTACTTC | CASSLWAGSYEQYF
TRBJ2-5 | TRBV7-2 | - | - | TGTGCCAGCAGCTTAGTGGGGCCCCCTGGAGAGACCCAGTACTTC | CASSLVGPPGETQYF
TRBJ1-1 | TRBV19 | - | - | TGTGCCAGTACCAGGACCGAGAACACTGAAGCTTTCTTT | CASTRTENTEAFF
TRBJ2-5 | TRBV7-9 | - | - | TGTGCCAGCAGTTACAGATCTGAGACCCAGTACTTC | CASSYRSETQYF
TRBJ2-3 | TRBV5-1 | - | - | TGCGCCAGCAGCTTGCTGGATACGCAGTATTTT | CASSLLDTQYF
TRBJ1-1 | TRBV6-5 | once | - | TGTGCCAGCAGTTACTTAGCGAACACTGAAGCTTTCTTT | CASSYLANTEAFF
TRBJ2-1 | TRBV7-2 | - | TRBD2 | TGTGCCAGCAGACCCGGGCTAGCGGGAGTGGGTAATGAGCAGTTCTTC | CASRPGLAGVGNEQFF
TRBJ2-7 | TRBV6-1 | - | - | TGTGCCAGCGTACAGTCGTATTCCTACGAGCAGTACTTC | CASVQSYSYEQYF
TRBJ2-7 | TRBV7-2 | - | - | TGTGCCAGCAGCTTAGCGGGGGGGCGAGAGCAGTACTTC | CASSLAGGREQYF
TRBJ2-7 | TRBV5-1 | - | TRBD2 | TGCGCCAGCAGCTTGGTTAGCGGGAGTCTAACCTACGAGCAGTACTTC | CASSLVSGSLTYEQYF
TRBJ1-1 | TRBV4-3 | - | - | TGCGCCAGCAGCCCAAAGGGCCGGAACACTGAAGCTTTCTTT | CASSPKGRNTEAFF
TRBJ2-2 | TRBV4-1 | - | - | TGCGCCAGCAGCCAAGGGACGACCACCGGGGAGCTGTTTTTT | CASSQGTTTGELFF
TRBJ2-7 | TRBV27 | - | - | TGTGCCAGCAGTTTCTCTCAGGGGGGCCACGAGCAGTACTTC | CASSFSQGGHEQYF
TRBJ1-2 | TRBV27 | - | - | TGTGCCAGCAGCGCCGGAGGGCTGTACGACTATGGCTACACCTTC | CASSAGGLYDYGYTF
TRBJ1-1 | TRBV4-1 | - | TRBD1 | TGCGCCAGCAGCGGTACGGGACAGGGGTTGGACACTGAAGCTTTCTTT | CASSGTGQGLDTEAFF
TRBJ2-1 | TRBV7-9 | few | TRBD2 | TGTGCCAGCAGCTTAACTAGCGGGTCGGGGTCCTCCTACAATGAGCAGTTCTTC | CASSLTSGSGSSYNEQFF
TRBJ1-1 | TRBV29-1 | - | - | TGCAGCGTTGAAGGTAGGGGGACCACTGAAGCTTTCTTT | CSVEGRGTTEAFF
TRBJ1-1 | TRBV21-1 | once | - | TGTGCCAGCAGCAAACAGGCACGGGACAATCGGGAGAACACTGAAGCTTTCTTT | CASSKQARDNRENTEAFF